The source of this TCR beta chain is a study of CD8 T cells in ankylosing spondylitis. Findings and caveats of the study: What seemed typical of ankylosing spondylitis blood was a TCR beta motif built from eight highly homologous variants.

Worth noting for this clonotype: What it binds is not known. A much larger clone lies a single base off, so this may be a read error.

The germline V gene encodes CDR1 LGHDT and CDR2 YNNKEL (reference sequence). The CDR3 extends over 13 amino acids. V lost 5 bases and J 1 base, leaving 8 bases between the germline ends. TCRdb re-analysed the 5' RACE reads in MiXCR, keeping a single row per CDR3 protein. This sample has approximately 350,000 distinct CDR3 sequences; roughly 15% occur once, and the top ten carry approximately 1.1%. Sequenced sample: blood, either unsorted or a sorted T cell fraction (not recorded which). The chain joins TRBV3-1 to TRBJ1-1; D is uncertain. The clonotype was recovered from a male donor with ankylosing spondylitis or in good health (not recorded which). Here the CDR3 reads CASSYQENTEAFF. CDR3 coding DNA: TGTGCCAGCAGCTACCAGGAGAACACTGAAGCTTTCTTT.